A single TCR beta chain is shown here with its context. Antigen unknown. The V end was cut by 4 bases, the J end by 4 bases, with 13 bases between. This CDR3 is 14 amino acids long. Germline values: CDR1 SQVTM, CDR2 ANQGSEA. The record originates from a study of T-cell memory formation after mild COVID-19. Study results and caveats: Balance between CD4 and CD8 was seen in clones contracting day 15 to 85, and a CD4+ lean was seen in later expanders.

From the 5' RACE reads, TCRdb called clonotypes with MiXCR, one entry per CDR3 protein. The sample holds some 290,000 distinct CDR3 sequences, 15% to 20% seen once. This receptor was taken from a man younger than 35 who had mild COVID-19 (a few samples of this study predate the infection). Cell type and time point are not known. Material: PBMCs or a T cell subset sorted from them (not recorded which). The chain employs TRBV29-1 and TRBJ1-4, with D possibly TRBD1 on 5 matching bases. CDR3 DNA sequence: TGCAGCGTTGGGGACCGGCGAGGTAATGAAAAACTGTTTTTT. Protein product: CSVGDRRGNEKLFF.